This T cell receptor beta chain emerged from a study of blood T cell repertoires in COVID-19. Germline V CDR1 and CDR2: SGHTA, FQGNSA. This CDR3 comprises 15 residues. Trimming shortened V by 3 bases and J by 5 bases, and 14 bases separated the two germline ends. Sequencing was performed with immunoSEQ multiplex PCR; in TCRdb, only in-frame clones are kept and a portion is missing. The data hold tens of thousands of clones, with 70% to 90% observed a single time. Sequences were obtained from peripheral blood. The receptor was derived from a man aged 35-49 years with COVID-19, enrolled during active disease. The genes are TRBV7-2 and TRBJ2-1; possibly TRBD2 for D (5 bases). CDR3 nucleotides: TGTGCCAGCAGCTTGGACGGGGTGAGGGACAATGAGCAGTTCTTC. Residues: CASSLDGVRDNEQFF.